This entry is about one T cell receptor (beta chain). The data are from a study of blood T cell repertoires in COVID-19. Whole-study context: COVID-19 samples, acute and convalescent, were from the United States, Italy and Spain. PBMCs, B-cell-depleted T cells, or T cells provided the cDNA or gDNA that made up the material.

Some clones are missing from TCRdb's copy, which holds only in-frame ones; the method was immunoSEQ multiplex PCR. The sample contains about 250,000 clones, approximately 90% of which appear only once. All enrollees were about 18 to 89 years old and from some 24 US areas. Grouping used clinical history reported by participants in a survey and questionnaire. V gave up 5 bases and J gave up 2 bases, with 9 bases separating them. This CDR3 is 13 amino acids long. The germline gives CDR1 SGHVS, CDR2 FNYEAQ. The chain is built from TRBV7-6 and TRBJ2-5; D might be TRBD2 (5 bases). Material: PBMCs or T cells enriched from blood (not recorded which). The clonotype was recovered from a woman younger than 45 with acute COVID-19. This CDR3 reads CASSELAQETQYF. The CDR3 DNA follows: TGTGCCAGCAGCGAGCTAGCACAAGAGACCCAGTACTTC.